This T cell receptor beta chain was captured in a study of cytomegalovirus exposure and HLA in healthy donors. The CDR3 totals 14 residues. V gave up 3 bases and J gave up 3 bases, with 8 bases separating them. The germline CDR1 and CDR2 sequences are MNHEY and SMNVEV (reference sequence). This clone turned up a few times. Its antigen is not identified. The PCR contained 60 Vbeta and 13 Jbeta primers. The assay was immunoSEQ multiplex PCR, and TCRdb's table has in-frame clones only and misses some. The sample contains roughly 170,000 clones, 80% of which appear only once. Points from the study as a whole: Several of the most significant clusters appeared, in a later analysis, to be linked to common viral pathogens. It was around 160 TCR beta chains that were listed as cytomegalovirus-associated. DRB1 showed the most TCR associations and HLA-C the fewest in a later analysis, as rates varied by HLA locus.

This chain uses TRBV27 with TRBJ1-4; D possibly corresponds to TRBD1 (6 bases). The clonotype originates from a boy aged 5-17 years in good health and CMV-seronegative. The sample comprised PBMCs. CDR3 sequence (DNA): TGTGCCAGCAGTTTGGGGGCTGCTAATGAAAAACTGTTTTTT. Its protein is CASSLGAANEKLFF.